This entry lists 14 T cell receptor beta chains sequenced from one sample in a study of radiation and T cells in renal cell carcinoma. The time point: blood 4 weeks post-SBRT, at nephrectomy. Treatment in this sample: 15 Gy SBRT to primary tumor, nephrectomy 4 weeks later. The protocol was immunoSEQ multiplex PCR, while the TCRdb copy is restricted to in-frame clones and leaves out a portion. The table has approximately 85,000 clones, roughly nine tenths seen once. Specimen: blood, collected from a patient whose treatment included radiotherapy and nephrectomy. The receptors derive from a woman aged 65 to 85 with renal cell carcinoma.

This chain joins TRBV5-6 and TRBJ1-5, with TRBD1 identical over 9 bases. There are 16 residues in the CDR3. Germline values: CDR1 SGHDT, CDR2 YYEEEE. V was clipped by 4 bases and J by 4 bases; unmatched bases: 9. The chain's CDR3 is CASSPWGQGRNQPQHF. CDR3 bases: TGTGCCAGCAGCCCCTGGGGACAGGGAAGAAATCAGCCCCAGCATTTT. Based on the CDR3 plus reference TRBV5-6 and TRBJ1-5, the full variable domain is DAGVTQSPTHLIKTRGQQVTLRCSPKSGHDTVSWYQQALGQGPQFIFQYYEEEERQRGNFPDRFSGHQFPNYSSELNVNALLLGDSALYLCASSPWGQGRNQPQHFGDGTRLSIL.

J is TRBJ1-1 and V is TRBV7-3, with D possibly matching TRBD1 (6 bases). The CDR3 is made up of 15 amino acids. The V and J ends lost 2 bases and 1 base respectively, with 11 bases between them. Germline CDR1 is SGHTA and CDR2 is FQGTGA. CDR3 DNA: TGTGCCAGCAGCTTATATGGGGGCCCGAACACTGAAGCTTTCTTT. This sequence encodes CASSLYGGPNTEAFF.

This clone appeared a single time. This chain joins TRBV9 and TRBJ1-2; 7 bases are shared with TRBD1. Trimming at V came to 4 bases and at J to 5 bases, leaving 5 bases not matched to a gene. Germline CDR1 SGDLS, CDR2 YYNGEE. The CDR3 consists of 13 residues. The CDR3 loop reads CASSPGTDYGYTF. DNA of the CDR3: TGTGCCAGCAGCCCCGGGACAGATTATGGCTACACCTTC.

This chain links TRBV2 with TRBJ2-7; D unresolved. Trimming stripped 4 bases from V and 6 bases from J, with 13 bases between. The germline CDR1 and CDR2 sequences are SNHLY and FYNNEI. CDR3 length: 13 amino acids. CDR3 residues: CASSVGRMGEQYF. DNA for the CDR3: TGTGCCAGCAGTGTGGGCAGGATGGGCGAGCAGTACTTC.

The genes are TRBV7-9 and TRBJ2-7; D is tentatively TRBD1 or TRBD2 (5 bases each). The CDR3 sequence is 16 residues long. V lost 5 bases to trimming and J lost 3 bases, with 20 bases between them. The germline V gene encodes CDR1 SEHNR and CDR2 FQNEAQ (reference sequence). The DNA of the CDR3 is TGTGCCAGCAGCGGAAGCCGGGACCACCTACACTACGAGCAGTACTTC. Its translation is CASSGSRDHLHYEQYF. The whole variable domain, remainder taken from reference TRBV7-9 and TRBJ2-7, is DTGVSQNPRHKITKRGQNVTFRCDPISEHNRLYWYRQTLGQGPEFLTYFQNEAQLEKSRLLSDRFSAERPKGSFSTLEIQRTEQGDSAMYLCASSGSRDHLHYEQYFGPGTRLTVT.

CDR3 sequence (DNA): TGTGCCAGCAGCTCCGAGGTGAACTATGGCTACACCTTC. This gives the protein CASSSEVNYGYTF. The chain uses TRBV7-2 and TRBJ1-2; unclear D gene. This CDR3 comprises 13 residues. Germline V gene data show CDR1 as SGHTA and CDR2 as FQGNSA. V was pared by 4 bases and J by 2 bases, with 8 bases between.

The chain joins TRBV6-4 to TRBJ1-3; D uncertain. V was trimmed by 0 bases and J by 0 bases, leaving 9 bases between them. The CDR3 is 16 residues long. Germline values: CDR1 MRHNA, CDR2 SNTAGT. CDR3 coding DNA: TGTGCCAGCAGTGACTCGGTGACTTTCTCTGGAAACACCATATATTTT. It is translated as CASSDSVTFSGNTIYF.

This clone was found once. The identical CDR3 is also encoded by other nucleotide sequences in the sample. The J gene is TRBJ2-2, the V gene TRBV27; no reliable D call. Trimming took 6 bases from V and 2 from J, leaving 4 bases between them. The CDR3 runs 12 residues. Germline V gene lookup returns CDR1 MNHEY and CDR2 SMNVEV (reference sequence). In nucleotides, the CDR3 is TGTGCCAGCAGCCGTAACACCGGGGAGCTGTTTTTT. This sequence encodes CASSRNTGELFF.

The V call is TRBV7-2, the J call TRBJ1-1; no clear D gene. Germline V CDR1 and CDR2: SGHTA, FQGNSA. This CDR3 is 14 amino acids long. Trimming shortened V by 2 bases and J by 3 bases, and 10 bases separated the two germline ends. The DNA for the CDR3 is TGTGCCAGCAGCTTAAGCAGGCTATACACTGAAGCTTTCTTT. It encodes CASSLSRLYTEAFF.

This clone was recorded a few times. Mismatch with germline at one junction end may stem from a read error. In DNA form, the CDR3 reads TGTGCCTGGAATGTCATACGGACACCGCTGGACTATCGCTACACCTTC. This sequence encodes CAWNVIRTPLDYRYTF. The chain combines TRBV30 with TRBJ1-2, with a possible D match to TRBD1 (5 bases). CDR3 length: 16 amino acids. Germline V gives CDR1 GTSNPN, CDR2 SVGIG (reference sequence).

This clone was seen a few times. The chain is built from TRBV11-2 and TRBJ2-7, with D possibly matching TRBD1 (6 bases). The CDR3 runs 15 residues. V lost 4 bases, J lost 6 bases, and 19 bases lay in between. CDR1 and CDR2 (germline): SGHAT, FQNNGV. The CDR3: CASSWDRDTGLEQYF. CDR3 in DNA: TGTGCCAGCAGCTGGGACCGGGACACCGGCCTCGAGCAGTACTTC.

The chain joins TRBV7-8 to TRBJ1-5; TRBD1 matches 8 bases. Germline values: CDR1 SGHVS, CDR2 FQNEAQ. Trimming took 1 base from V and 6 from J; bases not matched to a gene: 8. This CDR3 has 16 amino acids. The CDR3 DNA reads as TGTGCCAGCAGCTTAGAAGACAGGGGATCAAGTCAGCCCCAGCATTTT. It codes for CASSLEDRGSSQPQHF.

This clone is a singleton in its sample. The CDR3 spells CASRRGTGQETQYF. The CDR3 region has the DNA TGTGCCAGCAGGCGGGGGACAGGCCAAGAGACCCAGTACTTC. The V and J genes are TRBV28 and TRBJ2-5, with D possibly being TRBD1 (8 bases). The CDR3 loop spans 14 amino acids. Germline V gene lookup returns CDR1 MDHEN and CDR2 SYDVKM. With 6 bases removed from V and 1 base from J, the gap between germline ends came to 12 bases.

The rearrangement uses TRBV14 and TRBJ1-1, with 7 nucleotides matching TRBD1. This CDR3 has 16 residues. Germline V gives CDR1 SGHDN, CDR2 FVKESK. Trimming removed 4 bases from V and 1 base from J; junction bases left unmatched: 9. The CDR3 spells CASSPKQGKGNTEAFF. CDR3 coding DNA: TGTGCCAGCAGCCCAAAACAGGGGAAAGGGAACACTGAAGCTTTCTTT.